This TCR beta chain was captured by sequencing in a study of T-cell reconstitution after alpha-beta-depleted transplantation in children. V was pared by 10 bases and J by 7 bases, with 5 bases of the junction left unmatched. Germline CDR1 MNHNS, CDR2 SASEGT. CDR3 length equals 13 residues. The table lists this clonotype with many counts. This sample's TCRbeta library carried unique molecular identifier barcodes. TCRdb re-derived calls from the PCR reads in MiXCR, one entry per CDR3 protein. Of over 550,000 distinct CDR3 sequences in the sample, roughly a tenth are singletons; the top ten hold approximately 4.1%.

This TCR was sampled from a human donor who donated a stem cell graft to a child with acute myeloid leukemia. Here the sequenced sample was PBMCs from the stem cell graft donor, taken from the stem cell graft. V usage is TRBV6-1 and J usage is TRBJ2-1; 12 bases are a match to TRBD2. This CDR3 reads CATEGLAGNEQFF. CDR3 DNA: TGTGCCACCGAGGGACTAGCGGGTAATGAGCAGTTCTTC.